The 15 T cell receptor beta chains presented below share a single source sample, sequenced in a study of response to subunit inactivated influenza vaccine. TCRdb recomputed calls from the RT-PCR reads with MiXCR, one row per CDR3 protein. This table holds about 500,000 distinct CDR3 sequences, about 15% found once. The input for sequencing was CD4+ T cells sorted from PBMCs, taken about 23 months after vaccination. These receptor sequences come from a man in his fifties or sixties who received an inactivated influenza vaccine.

DNA of the CDR3: TGTGCCAGCAGGGCGACAGGGGGTCTCTCTGGGGCCAACGTCCTGACTTTC. Translated, it gives CASRATGGLSGANVLTF. The rearrangement links TRBV12-3 or TRBV12-4 to TRBJ2-6, with 9 bases fitting TRBD1. Unmatched junction bases numbered 6, after V lost 6 bases and J lost 0 bases. The CDR3 length is 17 residues.

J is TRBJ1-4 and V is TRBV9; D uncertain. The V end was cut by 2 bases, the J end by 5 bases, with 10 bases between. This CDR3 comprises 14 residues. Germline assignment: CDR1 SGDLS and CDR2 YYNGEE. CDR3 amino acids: CASSVAVRNEKLFF. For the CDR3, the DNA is TGTGCCAGCAGCGTGGCCGTCAGAAATGAAAAACTGTTTTTT.

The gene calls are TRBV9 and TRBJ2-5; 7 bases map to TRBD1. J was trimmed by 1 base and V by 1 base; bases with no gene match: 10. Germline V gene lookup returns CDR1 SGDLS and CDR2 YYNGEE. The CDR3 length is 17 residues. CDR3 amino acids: CASSVSGTESFQETQYF. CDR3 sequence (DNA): TGTGCCAGCAGCGTATCGGGGACAGAGTCTTTCCAAGAGACCCAGTACTTC.

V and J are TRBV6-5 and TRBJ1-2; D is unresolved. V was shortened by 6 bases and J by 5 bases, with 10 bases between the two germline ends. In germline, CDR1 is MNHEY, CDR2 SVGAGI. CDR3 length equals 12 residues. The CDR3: CASSIGRYGYTF. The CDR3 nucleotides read TGTGCCAGCAGCATAGGGAGATATGGCTACACCTTC.

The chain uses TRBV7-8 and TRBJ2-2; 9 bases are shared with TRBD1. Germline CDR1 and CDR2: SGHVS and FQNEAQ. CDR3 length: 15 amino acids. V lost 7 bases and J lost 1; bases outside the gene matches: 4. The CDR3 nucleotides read TGTGCCAGCACCAGGGACAGGGTGAACACCGGGGAGCTGTTTTTT. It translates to CASTRDRVNTGELFF.

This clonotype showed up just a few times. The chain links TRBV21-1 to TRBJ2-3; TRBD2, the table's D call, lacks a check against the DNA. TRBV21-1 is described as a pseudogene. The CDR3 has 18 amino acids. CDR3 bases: TGTGCCAGCAGCAAGTTCATCGGGAGCGGGGGGGCCACAGATACGCAGTATTTT. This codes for CASSKFIGSGGATDTQYF.

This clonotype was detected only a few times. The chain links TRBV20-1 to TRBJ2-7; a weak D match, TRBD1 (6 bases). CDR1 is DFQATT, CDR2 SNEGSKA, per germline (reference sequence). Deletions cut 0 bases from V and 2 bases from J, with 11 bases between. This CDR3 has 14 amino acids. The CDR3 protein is CSARDPGHTYEQYF. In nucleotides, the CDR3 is TGCAGTGCTAGAGACCCGGGACATACCTACGAGCAGTACTTC.

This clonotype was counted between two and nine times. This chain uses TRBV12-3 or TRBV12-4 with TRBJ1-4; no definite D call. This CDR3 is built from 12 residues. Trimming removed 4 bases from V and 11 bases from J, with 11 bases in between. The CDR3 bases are TGTGCCAGCAGTTCGACTTGGGTGAAACTGTTTTTT. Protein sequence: CASSSTWVKLFF.

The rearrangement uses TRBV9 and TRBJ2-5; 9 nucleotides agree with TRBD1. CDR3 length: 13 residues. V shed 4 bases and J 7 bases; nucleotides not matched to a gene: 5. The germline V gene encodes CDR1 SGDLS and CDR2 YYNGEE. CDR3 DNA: TGTGCCAGCAGCCCTGGGACAGGGTTGACCCAGTACTTC. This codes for CASSPGTGLTQYF.

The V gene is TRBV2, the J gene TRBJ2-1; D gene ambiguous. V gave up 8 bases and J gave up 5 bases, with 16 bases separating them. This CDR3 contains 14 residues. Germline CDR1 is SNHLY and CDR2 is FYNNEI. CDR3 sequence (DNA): TGTGCCAGCTTTGCCAACCGGTGGGACAATGAGCAGTTCTTC. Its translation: CASFANRWDNEQFF. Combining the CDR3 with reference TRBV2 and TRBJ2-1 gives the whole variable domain EPEVTQTPSHQVTQMGQEVILRCVPISNHLYFYWYRQILGQKVEFLVSFYNNEISEKSEIFDDQFSVERPDGSNFTLKIRSTKLEDSAMYFCASFANRWDNEQFFGPGTRLTVL.

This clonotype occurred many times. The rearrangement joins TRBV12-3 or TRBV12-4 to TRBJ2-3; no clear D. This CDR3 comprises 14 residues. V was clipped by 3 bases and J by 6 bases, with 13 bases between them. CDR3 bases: TGTGCCAGCAGTTTGGCCCCCCTACCTGATACGCAGTATTTT. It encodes CASSLAPLPDTQYF.

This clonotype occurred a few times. This CDR3 is CSVVGTGELFF. The DNA for the CDR3 is TGCAGCGTTGTGGGAACCGGGGAGCTGTTTTTT. This sequence joins TRBV29-1 and TRBJ2-2; D is unclear. Trimming took 4 bases from V and 5 from J, leaving 5 bases between them. Germline V gives CDR1 SQVTM, CDR2 ANQGSEA. The CDR3 loop spans 11 amino acids.

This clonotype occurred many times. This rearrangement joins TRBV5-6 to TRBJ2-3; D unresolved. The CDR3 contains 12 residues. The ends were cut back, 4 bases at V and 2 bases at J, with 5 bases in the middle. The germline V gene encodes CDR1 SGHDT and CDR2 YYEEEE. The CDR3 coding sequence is TGTGCCAGCAGCCTCATCACAGATACGCAGTATTTT. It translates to CASSLITDTQYF.

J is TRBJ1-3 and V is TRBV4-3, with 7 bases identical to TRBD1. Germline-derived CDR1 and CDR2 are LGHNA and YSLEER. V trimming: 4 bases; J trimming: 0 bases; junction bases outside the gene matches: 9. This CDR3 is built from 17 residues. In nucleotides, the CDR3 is TGCGCCAGCAGCCTGGCCCGGGACAGCTCCTCTGGAAACACCATATATTTT. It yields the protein CASSLARDSSSGNTIYF.

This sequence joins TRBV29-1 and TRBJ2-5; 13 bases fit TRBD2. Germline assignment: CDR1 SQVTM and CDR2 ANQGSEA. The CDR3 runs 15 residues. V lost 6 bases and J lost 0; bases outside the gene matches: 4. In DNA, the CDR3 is TGCAGCGTGGGACTAGCGGGAAAGTACCAAGAGACCCAGTACTTC. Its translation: CSVGLAGKYQETQYF.